This TCR beta chain was captured by sequencing in a study of CXCR3-negative and CXCR3-positive naive CD8 T cells. At the level of the study: Roughly 1.5 +/- 0.3 million TRB reads came from each library, giving some 130 million in total. Overall study findings and caveats: Naive CXCR3-negative cells resembled naive CXCR3-positive cells in TRBV-TRBJ usage; memory cells differed. Memory CD8+ cells showed much lower diversity, while both naive subsets were comparably high.

To note about this clonotype: Its target is unknown.

From germline, CDR1 is SQVTM and CDR2 ANQGSEA. The CDR3 spans 15 residues. Each CD8+ T cell subset was flow-sorted in triplicate. Every sort contained some 300,000 cells. TRB cDNA was prepared as libraries by UMI-labeled 5' RACE. TCRdb re-called the 5' RACE reads; every CDR3 protein appears as one record, without DNA. The ten top clones account for approximately 1.5%, within a sample of roughly 7,100 distinct CDR3 sequences. The clonotype comes from a human donor in good health. Some clones in this sample may be carry-over from other donors' samples. The sequencing input was naive CXCR3- CD8+ T cells from blood. Described subset: CD45RO-CCR7+CD27+CD95- naive CD8+ T cells lacking CXCR3 (TNR3-). The rearrangement joins TRBV29-1 to TRBJ2-1; checking the TCRdb D call of TRBD1 is not possible without DNA. The CDR3 region is CSVDRPHRGVNEQFF.